This entry lists 14 T cell receptor beta chains sequenced from one sample in a study of T cells in Graves' hyperthyroidism and ophthalmopathy. TCR beta CDR3 regions were amplified from RNA transcripts. The HTBI primer set served for first-round RT-PCR of the TCR CDR3. One entry per CDR3 protein, called by TCRdb with MiXCR from the multiplex PCR reads. The sample lists 250,000 to 350,000 distinct CDR3 sequences; around 20% were seen once. The sample consisted of blood. The receptor source for this set is a young man with Graves' ophthalmopathy.

The rearrangement uses TRBV10-1 and TRBJ2-1, with TRBD1 matching over 8 bases. Per germline, CDR1 WNHNN and CDR2 SYGVQD (reference sequence). The J segment lost 3 bases and the V segment lost 0 bases, leaving 4 bases of the junction unmatched. The CDR3 has 16 amino acids. CDR3 sequence reads: CASSESRDRIYNEQFF. The CDR3 bases are TGCGCCAGCAGTGAGTCAAGGGACAGGATCTACAATGAGCAGTTCTTC.

This chain's CDR3 is CASSPQGGTSGYNEQFF. The CDR3 DNA reads TGTGCCAGCAGCCCCCAGGGGGGGACTAGCGGTTACAATGAGCAGTTCTTC. The chain has TRBV9 and TRBJ2-1; TRBD2 agrees at 11 bases. The junction had 10 bases not matched to a gene; V was cut back by 4 bases and J by 4 bases. This CDR3 is built from 17 residues. CDR1 and CDR2 (germline): SGDLS, YYNGEE.

Many counts were recorded for this clonotype. The chain has TRBV12-5 and TRBJ1-5; 7 bases agree with TRBD1. From germline, CDR1 is LGHNT and CDR2 FRNRAP. This CDR3 spans 17 amino acids. Unmatched junction bases numbered 10, after V lost 5 bases and J lost 0 bases. For the CDR3, the DNA is TGTGCTAGTGGTGCGGGACAGCTGACCTATAGCAATCAGCCCCAGCATTTT. Translation: CASGAGQLTYSNQPQHF.

The V call is TRBV28, the J call TRBJ2-3; 8 bases line up with TRBD2. V lost 5 bases, J lost 1 base, and 8 bases stayed unmatched. Germline V gene lookup returns CDR1 MDHEN and CDR2 SYDVKM. The CDR3 is 16 residues long. CDR3 sequence reads: CASSPSGTRRTDTQYF. CDR3 coding DNA: TGTGCCAGCAGTCCCTCAGGGACTAGACGCACAGATACGCAGTATTTT. The whole variable domain, remainder taken from reference TRBV28 and TRBJ2-3, is DVKVTQSSRYLVKRTGEKVFLECVQDMDHENMFWYRQDPGLGLRLIYFSYDVKMKEKGDIPEGYSVSREKKERFSLILESASTNQTSMYLCASSPSGTRRTDTQYFGPGTRLTVL.

The sample holds a few counts of this clonotype. The V gene is TRBV11-1, the J gene TRBJ2-2, with D perhaps matching TRBD1 (6 bases). Germline loops: CDR1 SGHAT, CDR2 FQDESV (reference sequence). V was cut by 5 bases and J by 4 bases, with 14 bases left in between. This CDR3 is built from 15 residues. CDR3 region: CASSTNRVGTGELFF. CDR3 bases: TGTGCCAGCAGCACCAACAGGGTGGGCACCGGGGAGCTGTTTTTT.

This chain uses TRBV11-2 with TRBJ2-7, with 8 bases fitting TRBD1. The V and J ends lost 3 bases and 2 bases, in that order; junction bases with no gene match: 9. The CDR3 spans 16 residues. Germline V gene data show CDR1 as SGHAT and CDR2 as FQNNGV. The CDR3 is CASSLGSGTGPYEQYF. The CDR3 bases are TGTGCCAGCAGCTTGGGATCCGGGACAGGCCCCTACGAGCAGTACTTC.

There are many counts of this clonotype. The rearrangement links TRBV20-1 to TRBJ2-7; D perhaps matches TRBD1 (7 bases). CDR1 and CDR2 from the germline V gene are DFQATT and SNEGSKA (reference sequence). This CDR3 has 16 amino acids. Trimming took off 3 bases at V and 0 bases at J, with 18 bases between the two ends. The CDR3 region is CSARGRGDRPSYEQYF. For the CDR3, the DNA is TGCAGTGCTAGGGGTCGCGGGGACAGACCCTCCTACGAGCAGTACTTC.

This clonotype was found many times. This chain connects TRBV2 to TRBJ1-6, with D possibly matching TRBD1 (5 bases). Trimming removed 6 bases at V and 2 bases at J, with 11 bases between. The CDR3 runs to 15 residues. Germline loops: CDR1 SNHLY, CDR2 FYNNEI. The CDR3 DNA reads as TGTGCCAGCAGGGGGGACGGCACCTATAATTCACCCCTCCACTTT. Protein product: CASRGDGTYNSPLHF.

Ten or more counts support this clonotype. The chain employs TRBV12-3 or TRBV12-4 and TRBJ2-5; 11 bases match TRBD2. V was pared by 5 bases and J by 5 bases, with 10 bases of the junction left unmatched. The CDR3 covers 16 residues. DNA of the CDR3: TGTGCCAGCAGTCCTATAGCGGGAGGGCCAGGGGAGACCCAGTACTTC. The encoded protein is CASSPIAGGPGETQYF.

The chain is built from TRBV18 and TRBJ2-1, with 7 bases lining up with TRBD1. Germline V gene data show CDR1 as KGHSH and CDR2 as LQKENI. CDR3 length: 12 amino acids. Losses at the gene ends were 6 bases for V and 10 bases for J; bases not matched to a gene: 6. The CDR3 DNA sequence: TGTGCCAGCTCTTCGACAGGGAAGGAGCAGTTCTTC. Translated: CASSSTGKEQFF.

The table lists this clonotype with many counts. The V call is TRBV18, the J call TRBJ1-5, with D possibly being TRBD1 (5 bases). This CDR3 has 14 residues. V lost 5 bases, J lost 6 bases, and 14 bases lay in between. Germline V CDR1 and CDR2: KGHSH, LQKENI. The CDR3 is CASSVTGTSQPQHF. The CDR3 nucleotides are TGTGCCAGCTCAGTGACCGGGACCTCTCAGCCCCAGCATTTT.

V is TRBV9 and J is TRBJ2-3; 7 bases are a match to TRBD2. CDR1 is SGDLS, CDR2 YYNGEE, per germline. After removal of 0 bases from V and 5 bases from J, the junction contained 9 bases not matched to a gene. This CDR3 has 16 amino acids. CDR3 protein: CASSVGGGSGRDTQYF. CDR3 bases: TGTGCCAGCAGCGTAGGTGGCGGGAGTGGGCGAGATACGCAGTATTTT.

This clonotype was seen more than once but under ten times. The rearrangement uses TRBV20-1 and TRBJ2-7; 7 bases fit TRBD2. The CDR3 consists of 13 residues. Losses at the gene ends were 1 base for V and 3 bases for J; bases not matched to a gene: 3. Germline V CDR1 and CDR2: DFQATT, SNEGSKA (reference sequence). CDR3 sequence reads: CSARGTRDYEQYF. CDR3 DNA sequence: TGCAGTGCTAGAGGGACTAGGGACTACGAGCAGTACTTC.

This clonotype was observed many times. The chain joins TRBV30 to TRBJ2-1, with 7 positions matching TRBD1. Germline loops: CDR1 GTSNPN, CDR2 SVGIG (reference sequence). J was trimmed by 5 bases and V by 1 base; bases with no gene match: 8. This CDR3 is built from 15 residues. The CDR3 DNA follows: TGTGCCTGGAGTGGGGTAGAGGGGGCCGACAATGAGCAGTTCTTC. It codes for CAWSGVEGADNEQFF.